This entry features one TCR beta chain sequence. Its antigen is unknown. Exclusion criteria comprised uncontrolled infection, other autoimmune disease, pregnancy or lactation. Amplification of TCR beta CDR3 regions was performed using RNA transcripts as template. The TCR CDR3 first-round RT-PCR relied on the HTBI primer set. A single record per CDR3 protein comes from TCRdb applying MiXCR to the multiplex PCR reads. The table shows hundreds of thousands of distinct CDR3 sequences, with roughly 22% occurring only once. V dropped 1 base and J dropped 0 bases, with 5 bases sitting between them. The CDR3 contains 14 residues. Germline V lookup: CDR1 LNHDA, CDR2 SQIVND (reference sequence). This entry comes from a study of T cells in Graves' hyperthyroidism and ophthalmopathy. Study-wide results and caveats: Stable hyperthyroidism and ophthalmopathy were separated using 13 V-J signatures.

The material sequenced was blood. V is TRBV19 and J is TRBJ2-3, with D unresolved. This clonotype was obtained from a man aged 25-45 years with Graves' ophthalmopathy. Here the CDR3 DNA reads TGTGCCAGTAGTATAGCCAGGAGCACAGATACGCAGTATTTT. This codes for CASSIARSTDTQYF. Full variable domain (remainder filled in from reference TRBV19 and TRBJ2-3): DGGITQSPKYLFRKEGQNVTLSCEQNLNHDAMYWYRQDPGQGLRLIYYSQIVNDFQKGDIAEGYSVSREKKESFPLTVTSAQKNPTAFYLCASSIARSTDTQYFGPGTRLTVL.